The 23 T cell receptor beta chains in this list originate from one sample, sequenced in a study of T cells in women clearing cervical HPV infection. Produced via immunoSEQ multiplex PCR; TCRdb's table is partial and in-frame only. The repertoire shows roughly 50,000 clones; the top ten hold less than 40%. Sequencing was performed on blood buffy coat. The receptors shown here come from a woman aged 18-70 years with a cervical HPV16 infection that either progressed to CIN3+ or cleared (not recorded which).

About this clone itself: Read coverage stops 3 residues before the CDR3 terminus; the germline J gene supplies the remainder. The chain links TRBV5-6 to TRBJ1-6; D remains ambiguous. Germline V gene data show CDR1 as SGHDT and CDR2 as YYEEEE. Trimming took 6 bases from V and 6 from J, leaving 16 bases between them. The CDR3 spans 15 residues. The CDR3 spells CASIRLGAGNSPLHF. The DNA read from the CDR3 is TGTGCCAGCATTCGCCTCGGAGCGGGTAATTCACCC.

A note on this clone: The CDR3 is cut off 3 residues early in the read; its end comes from the germline J gene. The chain links TRBV2 to TRBJ1-6; D might be TRBD1 (5 bases). The V gene's germline CDR1 is SNHLY and CDR2 FYNNEI. The CDR3 is 14 residues long. Trimming shortened V by 3 bases and J by 9 bases, and 12 bases separated the two germline ends. CDR3: CASSDDPRGSPLHF. The part of the CDR3 DNA that was read is TGTGCCAGCAGTGATGACCCGAGGGGTTCACCC.

A word on this clone: The CDR3 end is not reached by the read, which stops 3 residues before it; the germline J gene fills it in. The V and J genes are TRBV7-8 and TRBJ2-5, with 10 bases aligning to TRBD2. Germline V gene lookup returns CDR1 SGHVS and CDR2 FQNEAQ. This CDR3 is 15 amino acids long. J lost 5 bases, V lost 7 bases, and 10 bases had no gene match. The CDR3 sequence is CASTSGLAGVETQYF. The part of the CDR3 DNA that was read is TGTGCCAGCACCTCGGGTCTAGCGGGAGTTGAGACC.

For this clone: Read coverage stops 3 residues before the CDR3 terminus; the germline J gene supplies the remainder. V and J are TRBV5-1 and TRBJ2-2, with a possible D match to TRBD2 (6 bases). The CDR3 is 14 amino acids. Germline V gene lookup returns CDR1 SGHRS and CDR2 YFSETQ. V lost 5 bases and J lost 7, with 15 bases in between. The CDR3 bases that were read are TGCGCCAGCAGTCCGGGAGAGCGGTACGGGGAG. Amino acids: CASSPGERYGE. The whole CDR3 region reads CASSPGERYGELFF. The variable domain in full, completed from reference TRBV5-1 and TRBJ2-2, reads KAGVTQTPRYLIKTRGQQVTLSCSPISGHRSVSWYQQTPGQGLQFLFEYFSETQRNKGNFPGRFSGRQFSNSRSEMNVSTLELGDSALYLCASSPGERYGELFFGEGSRLTVL.

A word on this clone: The observed sequence ends 3 residues before the CDR3 terminus, with the missing tail filled in from the germline J gene. The chain joins TRBV13 to TRBJ2-7; 8 bases match TRBD1. From germline, CDR1 is PRHDT and CDR2 FYEKMQ (reference sequence). This CDR3 has 15 amino acids. Unmatched junction bases numbered 6, after V lost 5 bases and J lost 0 bases. The CDR3 sequence is CASSAGQGFSYEQYF. The part of the CDR3 DNA that was read is TGTGCCAGCAGCGCCGGACAGGGTTTCTCCTACGAG.

Comments on this clone: The CDR3 end is not reached by the read, which stops 3 residues before it; the germline J gene fills it in. This sequence joins TRBV5-5 and TRBJ2-1; a weak D match, TRBD2 (6 bases). In germline, CDR1 is SGHKS, CDR2 YYEKEE (reference sequence). Between the trimmed V and J ends, which lost 0 bases and 6 bases, there was a span of 13 bases. This CDR3 has 15 amino acids. The DNA read from the CDR3 is TGTGCCAGCAGCTTGGGTAGCGGTGTCGGCAATGAG. Protein: CASSLGSGVGNE. The complete CDR3 reads CASSLGSGVGNEQFF.

Turning to this clone: The read terminates 3 residues ahead of where the CDR3 ends, so the germline J gene completes it. The gene calls are TRBV30 and TRBJ2-7; no definite D call. CDR1 GTSNPN and CDR2 SVGIG come from the germline V gene (reference sequence). The CDR3 length is 13 residues. V lost 0 bases to trimming and J lost 3 bases, with 9 bases between them. The sequenced CDR3 bases are TGTGCCTGGAGTGTAGGTCAAATCTACGAG. Protein: CAWSVGQIYE. In full, the CDR3 is CAWSVGQIYEQYF.

About this clone: The read halts 3 residues ahead of the CDR3 end, with the missing end drawn from the germline J gene. V gene TRBV7-6 combines with J gene TRBJ2-4, with 7 bases identical to TRBD2. With 4 bases clipped from V and 8 bases from J, the junction kept 8 bases outside the gene matches. In germline, CDR1 is SGHVS, CDR2 FNYEAQ. This CDR3 has 14 amino acids. The CDR3 is CASSSSAGGYIQYF. The sequenced CDR3 bases are TGTGCCAGCAGCTCTTCGGCCGGGGGGTACATT.

As for this clone: Read data end 3 residues before the CDR3 end; the end is taken from the germline J gene. The chain has TRBV18 and TRBJ2-2; D unclear. CDR1 is KGHSH, CDR2 LQKENI, per germline. CDR3 size: 15 residues. The V end was cut by 2 bases, the J end by 2 bases, with 9 bases between. The CDR3 bases that were read are TGTGCCAGCTCACCAGTAGGGCCTAACACCGGGGAG. Protein: CASSPVGPNTGE. The CDR3 as a whole reads CASSPVGPNTGELFF.

A remark on this clone: Read data end 3 residues before the CDR3 end; the end is taken from the germline J gene. This chain joins TRBV10-3 and TRBJ1-6, with D perhaps matching TRBD1 (6 bases). The CDR3 spans 17 residues. Per germline, CDR1 ENHRY and CDR2 SYGVKD. V lost 2 bases to trimming and J lost 5 bases, with 16 bases between them. CDR3 DNA, as far as it was read: TGTGCCATCAGTGAGAGAAGTGGACAGCTTAATAATTCACCC. It encodes CAISERSGQLNNSP. The whole CDR3 is CAISERSGQLNNSPLHF.

About this clone: The observed sequence ends 3 residues before the CDR3 terminus, with the missing tail filled in from the germline J gene. The chain carries TRBV6-2 or TRBV6-3 and TRBJ2-3; D remains unclear. Germline V gives CDR1 MNHEY, CDR2 SVGEGT. The germline V and J ends were trimmed by 10 bases and 8 bases, with 19 bases remaining between them. The CDR3 contains 13 residues. The CDR3: CATKGGYPPTQYF. The CDR3 DNA, read in part, is TGTGCCACGAAGGGTGGCTACCCGCCTACG.

A remark on this clone: The CDR3 end falls 3 residues outside the read, so it is completed with the germline J gene. This chain uses TRBV6-2 or TRBV6-3 with TRBJ2-5; 8 positions match TRBD2. Germline CDR1 and CDR2: MNHEY and SVGEGT. Germline trimming cut 6 bases from V and 5 bases from J; bases unmatched to any gene: 14. This CDR3 contains 16 residues. The part of the CDR3 DNA that was read is TGTGCCAGCAGCTCTAAAAAAGCGGGAGTGGGCGAGACC. It specifies CASSSKKAGVGET. In full, the CDR3 reads CASSSKKAGVGETQYF.

On this clone itself: The read ends 3 residues before the CDR3 terminus; that terminus is restored from the germline J gene. This rearrangement joins TRBV7-3 to TRBJ2-1, with D possibly TRBD1 on 8 matching bases. This CDR3 comprises 16 residues. Trimming pared 0 bases from V and 4 bases from J, leaving 13 bases between. The germline CDR1 and CDR2 sequences are SGHTA and FQGTGA. The CDR3 is CASSLTAGDRYNEQFF. CDR3 bases read: TGTGCCAGCAGCTTAACGGCGGGGGACAGGTACAATGAG.

Comments on this clone: The read falls 3 residues short of the CDR3 end, and the missing part is taken from the germline J gene. V and J are TRBV20-1 and TRBJ2-3, with a possible D match to TRBD2 (7 bases). The length of the CDR3 is 16 residues. Germline CDR1 DFQATT, CDR2 SNEGSKA (reference sequence). This CDR3 reads CSALPGGPTYGETQYF. Incomplete CDR3 DNA: TGCAGTGCTTTACCGGGGGGCCCCACATACGGAGAGACG.

About this clone: The CDR3 is cut off 3 residues early in the read; its end comes from the germline J gene. The rearrangement links TRBV20-1 to TRBJ1-2; D is possibly TRBD1 (5 bases). CDR3 length: 12 amino acids. Trimming pared 3 bases from V and 4 bases from J, leaving 9 bases between. The V gene's germline CDR1 is DFQATT and CDR2 SNEGSKA (reference sequence). CDR3 DNA, as far as it was read: TGCAGTGCTAGGACAGAAACCTATGGC. This encodes CSARTETYG. The whole CDR3 sequence is CSARTETYGYTF.

About this clone itself: The read gets to within 3 residues of the CDR3 end, and the germline J gene fills in the rest. The sample has other DNA sequences that encode this CDR3 too. This chain joins TRBV18 and TRBJ2-3; D is undetermined. The CDR3 contains 15 residues. Germline assignment: CDR1 KGHSH and CDR2 LQKENI. The CDR3 bases that were read are TGTGCCAGCTCACCTGGTGGATATAGCAATCAGCCG. This sequence encodes CASSPGGYSNQP. The complete CDR3 protein is CASSPGGYSNQPQYF. The full variable domain, completed using reference TRBV18 and TRBJ2-3, is NAGVMQNPRHLVRRRGQEARLRCSPMKGHSHVYWYRQLPEEGLKFMVYLQKENIIDESGMPKERFSAEFPKEGPSILRIQQVVRGDSAAYFCASSPGGYSNQPQYFGPGTRLTVL.

As to this clone: The sequenced fragment ends 3 residues before the CDR3 boundary, so the rest is inferred from the germline J gene. V usage is TRBV30 and J usage is TRBJ1-1; D might be TRBD1 (6 bases). The CDR3 runs to 13 residues. Trimming left V 3 bases short and J 5 bases short, with 13 bases between. Per the germline V gene, CDR1 is GTSNPN and CDR2 is SVGIG (reference sequence). The CDR3 here is CAWSVPGETEAFF. Incomplete CDR3 DNA: TGTGCCTGGAGCGTTCCAGGGGAGACTGAA.

CDR3 bases read: TGTGCCTGGAGTGTAGGTACCCTTAGCCTCTACGAG. It yields the protein CAWSVGTLSLYE. The whole CDR3 sequence reads CAWSVGTLSLYEQYF. The chain joins TRBV30 to TRBJ2-7; D unclear. The missing CDR3 end, 3 residues past where the read stops, is filled in from the germline J gene. V was cut by 0 bases and J by 3 bases, with 15 bases left in between. Germline lookup yields CDR1 GTSNPN and CDR2 SVGIG (reference sequence). The CDR3 totals 15 residues.

To note about this clone: The CDR3 end is not reached by the read, which stops 3 residues before it; the germline J gene fills it in. This chain links TRBV7-9 with TRBJ2-3; 9 bases are a match to TRBD2. The CDR3 loop spans 14 amino acids. J gave up 3 bases and V 8 bases, and 6 bases lay outside the gene matches. Per the germline V gene, CDR1 is SEHNR and CDR2 is FQNEAQ (reference sequence). The CDR3 here is CASDSSGRTDTQYF. The CDR3 DNA, read in part, is TGTGCCAGCGATTCGAGCGGGAGGACAGATACG.

About this clone: The read finishes 3 residues shy of the CDR3 end, and the germline J gene is used to complete it. The V call is TRBV7-9, the J call TRBJ2-7, with 8 bases fitting TRBD1. V lost 2 bases and J lost 2; bases outside the gene matches: 5. Per germline, CDR1 SEHNR and CDR2 FQNEAQ (reference sequence). The CDR3 runs 15 residues. The sequenced part of the CDR3 DNA is TGTGCCAGCAGCTTACCGGACAGGGTGACCTACGAG. Translated: CASSLPDRVTYE. The full CDR3 sequence reads CASSLPDRVTYEQYF.

Turning to this clone: The CDR3 end falls 3 residues outside the read, so it is completed with the germline J gene. The genes are TRBV20-1 and TRBJ2-7; a possible D gene is TRBD1 (5 bases). Germline V gene lookup returns CDR1 DFQATT and CDR2 SNEGSKA (reference sequence). The CDR3 length is 14 residues. Trimming removed 3 bases at V and 6 bases at J, with 18 bases between. The sequenced CDR3 bases are TGCAGTGCTAGTCTCCAGGGTAAGGTCTCCGAG. This gives the protein CSASLQGKVSE. The complete CDR3 protein is CSASLQGKVSEQYF.

As for this clone: The sequenced fragment ends 3 residues before the CDR3 boundary, so the rest is inferred from the germline J gene. The chain carries TRBV2 and TRBJ2-2; a possible D gene is TRBD1 (6 bases). The germline V gene has CDR1 SNHLY and CDR2 FYNNEI. There are 16 residues in the CDR3. Partial CDR3 DNA: TGTGCCAGCAGTGATCAGGGGTTCTCTGGGGCCAACGTG. This gives the protein CASSDQGFSGANV. From start to end, the CDR3 is CASSDQGFSGANVLFF.

The chain's CDR3 is CASSQDRASYEQYF. The DNA read from the CDR3 is TGTGCCAGCAGCCAAGACAGAGCATCCTACGAG. The genes are TRBV11-1 and TRBJ2-7; perhaps TRBD1 as D (5 bases). The read ends 3 residues shy of where the CDR3 ends; the end is completed using the germline J gene. Germline CDR1 SGHAT, CDR2 FQDESV (reference sequence). V gave up 5 bases and J gave up 1 base, with 12 bases separating them. The CDR3 totals 14 residues.